One sample yielded the 31 T cell receptor beta chains listed below, sequenced in a study of PD-1 blockade in classical Hodgkin lymphoma. Brentuximab vedotin exposure varied among the patients, all of whom had relapsed after autologous stem cell transplantation. Produced via immunoSEQ multiplex PCR; TCRdb's table is partial and in-frame only. This sample has 25,000 to 30,000 clones; 70% to 75% occur once, and the top ten carry around 3.3%. The source material was peripheral blood mononuclear cells (PBMCs), sampled before the second cycle of nivolumab. Receptors originate from a human donor with classical Hodgkin lymphoma.

The V gene is TRBV10-1, the J gene TRBJ2-7, with D perhaps TRBD1 (5 bases). Germline lookup yields CDR1 WNHNN and CDR2 SYGVQD (reference sequence). The CDR3 runs to 14 residues. V gave up 4 bases and J gave up 7 bases, with 17 bases separating them. The CDR3 spells CASSGSDTFYEQYF. The CDR3 region has the DNA TGCGCCAGCAGTGGATCGGACACCTTTTATGAGCAGTACTTC.

The J gene is TRBJ2-3, the V gene TRBV7-9; 7 bases are a match to TRBD1. CDR1 SEHNR and CDR2 FQNEAQ come from the germline V gene (reference sequence). V trimming: 5 bases; J trimming: 2 bases; junction bases outside the gene matches: 10. The CDR3 has 16 amino acids. The CDR3 DNA reads as TGTGCCAGCAGCCCCCCCCGGACAGGACCCACAGATACGCAGTATTTT. Its translation: CASSPPRTGPTDTQYF.

The chain has TRBV2 and TRBJ2-5, with 8 bases lining up with TRBD1. The J call may be wrong; the DNA end is better matched by TRBJ2-7. The CDR3 has 14 residues. Germline CDR1 is SNHLY and CDR2 is FYNNEI. CDR3 protein: CASSDGDRTYEQYF. The CDR3 DNA sequence: TGTGCCAGCAGCGATGGGGACAGGACCTACGAGCAGTACTTC.

This clone has only a few counts. DNA of the CDR3: TGTGCTAGTGGTAGGGAGGGCTATGGCTACACCTTC. This sequence encodes CASGREGYGYTF. The chain carries TRBV12-5 and TRBJ1-2; no reliable D call. V was trimmed by 5 bases and J by 4 bases, leaving 8 bases between them. Per the germline V gene, CDR1 is LGHNT and CDR2 is FRNRAP. CDR3 size: 12 residues. The complete variable domain, with remaining parts taken from reference TRBV12-5 and TRBJ1-2, reads DARVTQTPRHKVTEMGQEVTMRCQPILGHNTVFWYRQTMMQGLELLAYFRNRAPLDDSGMPKDRFSAEMPDATLATLKIQPSEPRDSAVYFCASGREGYGYTFGSGTRLTVV.

The J gene is TRBJ2-3, the V gene TRBV7-2; D might be TRBD2 (5 bases). The CDR3 is 15 residues long. Trimming took 5 bases from V and 0 from J, leaving 12 bases between them. Germline lookup yields CDR1 SGHTA and CDR2 FQGNSA. The CDR3 nucleotides are TGTGCCAGCAGCCCCAAGCGGCCTAGCACAGATACGCAGTATTTT. Translation: CASSPKRPSTDTQYF.

This chain joins TRBV5-1 and TRBJ2-1, with 8 bases fitting TRBD2. The CDR3 is 15 residues long. V lost 7 bases to trimming and J lost 2 bases; unmatched junction nucleotides: 8. Germline lookup yields CDR1 SGHRS and CDR2 YFSETQ. The CDR3 DNA reads as TGCGCCAGCGGGCGGGGGGATGGAACCTACAATGAGCAGTTCTTC. Translated, it gives CASGRGDGTYNEQFF.

This clone is medium-sized (0.01 to 0.1%) within its sample. V usage is TRBV4-1 and J usage is TRBJ1-5, with D uncertain. V lost 1 base and J 3 bases, leaving 10 bases between the germline ends. The CDR3 has 15 residues. Per the germline V gene, CDR1 is MGHRA and CDR2 is YSYEKL. This CDR3 reads CASSQVFGDNQPQHF. In DNA form, the CDR3 reads TGCGCCAGCAGCCAAGTTTTCGGAGACAATCAGCCCCAGCATTTT.

The rearrangement uses TRBV4-1 and TRBJ2-7; the D gene is possibly TRBD1 (6 bases). Germline CDR1 and CDR2: MGHRA and YSYEKL. The V end lost 4 bases, the J end lost 5 bases, and 24 bases lay between the germline ends. The CDR3 loop spans 17 amino acids. CDR3 residues: CASSPLGVHRVLHEQYF. The CDR3 bases are TGCGCCAGCAGCCCATTAGGCGTGCACAGGGTGCTCCACGAGCAGTACTTC.

The V and J genes are TRBV14 and TRBJ2-7, with a weak D call TRBD2 (5 bases). Trimming stripped 4 bases from V and 5 bases from J, with 12 bases between. The germline gives CDR1 SGHDN, CDR2 FVKESK. The CDR3 is 13 amino acids. CDR3 residues: CASSPSGSNEQYF. CDR3 bases: TGTGCCAGCAGCCCCTCGGGGAGCAACGAGCAGTACTTC.

The chain joins TRBV5-1 to TRBJ1-5; 12 bases match TRBD1. This CDR3 region has 20 residues. V was clipped by 0 bases and J by 1 base; unmatched bases: 11. Germline V lookup: CDR1 SGHRS, CDR2 YFSETQ. CDR3: CASSLGILGGQGASNQPQHF. The CDR3 nucleotides read TGCGCCAGCAGCTTGGGAATCTTAGGGGGACAGGGGGCGAGCAATCAGCCCCAGCATTTT.

This sequence joins TRBV7-1 and TRBJ1-2; TRBD1 is a possible D gene (5 bases). TRBV7-1 is labeled an ORF, and its function is uncertain. The CDR3 covers 17 residues. Trimming removed 4 bases from V and 5 bases from J, with 23 bases in between. Here the CDR3 reads CASSLHLRGLYDYGYTF. In nucleotides, the CDR3 is TGTGCCAGCAGCTTACACCTAAGGGGCCTCTACGATTATGGCTACACCTTC.

This clone appeared a few times. The J gene is TRBJ2-5, the V gene TRBV28, with D possibly matching TRBD2 (7 bases). Germline CDR1 and CDR2: MDHEN and SYDVKM. The CDR3 totals 14 residues. Deletions cut 5 bases from V and 6 bases from J, with 16 bases between. The CDR3 nucleotides are TGTGCCAGCAGTCCCGTTGGGGGGGCGAAGACCCAGTACTTC. As protein: CASSPVGGAKTQYF.

This rearrangement joins TRBV6-5 to TRBJ1-6; D unresolved. The CDR3 is 15 residues long. V was clipped by 4 bases and J by 10 bases, with 17 bases between them. Looked up from germline, CDR1 is MNHEY and CDR2 is SVGAGI. The CDR3 DNA follows: TGTGCCAGCAGTTCTGTCCTCTTAGGGAGATCACCCCTCCACTTT. Its translation is CASSSVLLGRSPLHF.

V usage is TRBV5-4 and J usage is TRBJ1-5; the D gene is possibly TRBD1 (6 bases). The V gene's germline CDR1 is SGHNT and CDR2 YYREEE (reference sequence). This CDR3 is built from 17 residues. The ends were cut back, 5 bases at V and 6 bases at J, with 24 bases in the middle. The CDR3 DNA sequence: TGTGCCAGCAGTCGACGTCCAAGGACAGCAAAGTTTCAGCCCCAGCATTTT. Amino acid sequence: CASSRRPRTAKFQPQHF.

The chain employs TRBV5-6 and TRBJ1-2; possibly TRBD1 for D (5 bases). This CDR3 contains 14 residues. V dropped 2 bases and J dropped 7 bases, with 15 bases sitting between them. Germline-derived CDR1 and CDR2 are SGHDT and YYEEEE. CDR3 sequence (DNA): TGTGCCAGCAGCTTTAGGGCAGGGCGTGGTGGCTACACCTTC. This encodes CASSFRAGRGGYTF.

This chain links TRBV7-8 with TRBJ1-1; 7 bases align to TRBD1. CDR3 length: 19 residues. The germline V gene encodes CDR1 SGHVS and CDR2 FQNEAQ. The V and J ends lost 1 base and 0 bases, in that order; junction bases with no gene match: 14. The CDR3 sequence is CASSLDVRGGRGVNTEAFF. CDR3 nucleotide sequence: TGTGCCAGCAGCTTAGATGTCAGGGGGGGGCGCGGGGTGAACACTGAAGCTTTCTTT. Together with reference TRBV7-8 and TRBJ1-1, the CDR3 gives the full variable domain: GAGVSQSPRYKVAKRGQDVALRCDPISGHVSLFWYQQALGQGPEFLTYFQNEAQLDKSGLPSDRFFAERPEGSVSTLKIQRTQQEDSAVYLCASSLDVRGGRGVNTEAFFGQGTRLTVV.

V and J are TRBV5-1 and TRBJ2-5, with D possibly TRBD1 on 8 matching bases. Germline values: CDR1 SGHRS, CDR2 YFSETQ. Between the trimmed V and J ends, which lost 4 bases and 5 bases, there was a span of 15 bases. The CDR3 has 14 residues. CDR3 DNA sequence: TGCGCCAGCAGCGGAACAGGGGGAGGGGAGACCCAGTACTTC. It translates to CASSGTGGGETQYF.

This chain links TRBV7-2 with TRBJ1-6; possibly TRBD1 for D (6 bases). V lost 1 base to trimming and J lost 7 bases, with 11 bases between them. The CDR3 contains 15 residues. Germline V gene data show CDR1 as SGHTA and CDR2 as FQGNSA. CDR3 amino acids: CASSLEQGVNSPLHF. DNA of the CDR3: TGTGCCAGCAGCTTAGAACAGGGAGTAAATTCACCCCTCCACTTT. The full variable domain, in which reference TRBV7-2 and TRBJ1-6 provide the parts outside the CDR3, is GAGVSQSPSNKVTEKGKDVELRCDPISGHTALYWYRQSLGQGLEFLIYFQGNSAPDKSGLPSDRFSAERTGGSVSTLTIQRTQQEDSAVYLCASSLEQGVNSPLHFGNGTRLTVT.

There are a few counts of this clone. The chain employs TRBV6-1 and TRBJ1-5, with D possibly being TRBD1 (5 bases). The CDR3 totals 15 residues. Germline values: CDR1 MNHNS, CDR2 SASEGT. V gave up 0 bases and J gave up 5 bases, with 11 bases separating them. This CDR3 is CASSEAGREDQPQHF. In DNA, the CDR3 is TGTGCCAGCAGTGAAGCGGGACGGGAGGATCAGCCCCAGCATTTT.

The genes are TRBV5-6 and TRBJ1-1; D is unclear. The germline gives CDR1 SGHDT, CDR2 YYEEEE. V was cut by 0 bases and J by 8 bases, with 8 bases left in between. The CDR3 contains 12 residues. CDR3 DNA: TGTGCCAGCAGCTTGGGGACCTCGGAAGCTTTCTTT. Its translation is CASSLGTSEAFF.

The V gene is TRBV5-1, the J gene TRBJ2-5; 10 nucleotides align to TRBD1. V lost 4 bases, J lost 4 bases, and 7 bases stayed unmatched. The CDR3 has 15 residues. Germline V gene sequence: CDR1 SGHRS, CDR2 YFSETQ. The CDR3 DNA follows: TGCGCCAGCAGCGGGACAGGGGTCGTGGGAGAGACCCAGTACTTC. Its protein is CASSGTGVVGETQYF.

Regarding this clone: A junction boundary mismatches the germline segment, possibly from a read error. This sequence joins TRBV7-7 and TRBJ2-3; D perhaps matches TRBD2 (5 bases). The CDR3 extends over 15 amino acids. Germline loops: CDR1 SSHAT, CDR2 FNYEAQ (reference sequence). The chain's CDR3 is CASSLGRGTTDTQYF. CDR3 sequence (DNA): TGTGCTAGCAGCTTAGGACGGGGAACGACAGATACGCAGTATTTT.

The V call is TRBV19, the J call TRBJ1-2; D remains ambiguous. Germline CDR1 LNHDA, CDR2 SQIVND (reference sequence). V lost 7 bases to trimming and J lost 8 bases, with 26 bases between them. This CDR3 spans 16 amino acids. CDR3 residues: CASTQTRGAGPKGYTF. For the CDR3, the DNA is TGTGCCAGTACCCAGACGCGGGGTGCAGGCCCCAAAGGCTACACCTTC.

This clone was seen a handful of times. The V and J genes are TRBV2 and TRBJ1-5, with D possibly TRBD1 on 5 matching bases. The CDR3 runs 14 residues. Looked up from germline, CDR1 is SNHLY and CDR2 is FYNNEI. With 5 bases removed from V and 0 bases from J, the gap between germline ends came to 8 bases. CDR3 sequence reads: CASSTGSSNQPQHF. CDR3 in DNA: TGTGCCAGCAGTACAGGATCTAGCAATCAGCCCCAGCATTTT.

This clone was detected only a few times. CDR3 sequence reads: CASSIGPPGGEQFF. The CDR3 DNA follows: TGCGCCAGCAGCATTGGACCACCGGGGGGGGAGCAGTTCTTC. The V gene is TRBV5-1, the J gene TRBJ2-1; 8 bases align to TRBD2. The length of the CDR3 is 14 residues. J gave up 10 bases and V 4 bases, and 10 bases lay outside the gene matches. The V gene's germline CDR1 is SGHRS and CDR2 YFSETQ.

This clone is a singleton in its sample. The chain joins TRBV15 to TRBJ2-7; no definite D call. With 5 bases removed from V and 4 bases from J, the gap between germline ends came to 12 bases. Germline V gives CDR1 LNHNV, CDR2 YYDKDF (reference sequence). This CDR3 is built from 13 residues. Here the CDR3 DNA reads TGTGCCACCAGCGTCGGGTTGGGGTACGAGCAGTACTTC. Residues: CATSVGLGYEQYF.

This CDR3 reads CASSLEGNTEAFF. CDR3 nucleotide sequence: TGCGCCAGCAGCTTGGAAGGGAACACTGAAGCTTTCTTT. This chain uses TRBV5-1 with TRBJ1-1; D remains unclear. Germline V lookup: CDR1 SGHRS, CDR2 YFSETQ. V was trimmed by 0 bases and J by 1 base, leaving 4 bases between them. CDR3 length: 13 amino acids. The whole variable domain, remainder taken from reference TRBV5-1 and TRBJ1-1, is KAGVTQTPRYLIKTRGQQVTLSCSPISGHRSVSWYQQTPGQGLQFLFEYFSETQRNKGNFPGRFSGRQFSNSRSEMNVSTLELGDSALYLCASSLEGNTEAFFGQGTRLTVV.

This chain uses TRBV2 with TRBJ2-7; TRBD1 aligns across 8 bases. Trimming cost V 5 bases and J 3 bases; bases outside gene matches: 6. The CDR3 extends over 14 amino acids. The germline CDR1 and CDR2 sequences are SNHLY and FYNNEI. Here the CDR3 reads CASSTAGGYYEQYF. CDR3 sequence (DNA): TGTGCCAGCAGTACGGCAGGGGGCTACTACGAGCAGTACTTC.

This clone appeared once. The V gene is TRBV11-1, the J gene TRBJ2-1; D remains unclear. V was pared by 1 base and J by 7 bases, with 14 bases between. This CDR3 is built from 15 residues. Germline V lookup: CDR1 SGHAT, CDR2 FQDESV (reference sequence). CDR3 sequence: CASSLVPSLSNEQFF. In nucleotides, the CDR3 is TGTGCCAGCAGCTTAGTCCCCTCCTTGAGTAATGAGCAGTTCTTC.

This sequence joins TRBV10-2 and TRBJ2-7, with 8 bases matching TRBD1. Germline-derived CDR1 and CDR2 are WSHSY and SAAADI. V lost 4 bases to trimming and J lost 2 bases; unmatched junction nucleotides: 1. The CDR3 has 13 amino acids. CDR3 residues: CASSVGQAYEQYF. The CDR3 nucleotides read TGCGCCAGCAGTGTGGGACAGGCCTACGAGCAGTACTTC.

The J gene is TRBJ2-7, the V gene TRBV6-1; no definite D call. The germline V and J ends were trimmed by 2 bases and 5 bases, with 4 bases remaining between them. Germline CDR1 reads MNHNS; CDR2 reads SASEGT. The length of the CDR3 is 11 residues. CDR3 sequence (DNA): TGTGCCAGCAGTGAAATCGACGAGCAGTACTTC. Protein: CASSEIDEQYF.